This T cell receptor beta chain was identified during a study of blood T cell repertoires in COVID-19. V was clipped by 5 bases and J by 10 bases; unmatched bases: 8. This CDR3 has 14 residues. The germline gives CDR1 SGHTA, CDR2 FQGNSA. TCRdb's table, derived via immunoSEQ multiplex PCR, lists solely in-frame clones and lacks some. The sample consists of roughly 500,000 clones, 75% to 90% of them appearing once. This clonotype originated in a human donor in a cohort sampled during active COVID-19. J is TRBJ2-1 and V is TRBV7-2, with 10 bases matching TRBD2. Sequencing used peripheral blood. CDR3 nucleotides: TGTGCCAGCAGCCCCGGCCTAGCGGGAGTCGAGCAGTTCTTC. It is translated as CASSPGLAGVEQFF.